This is a list of T cell receptor beta chains from one sample in a study of cytomegalovirus exposure and HLA in healthy donors. Assay used: immunoSEQ multiplex PCR; TCRdb lists only in-frame clones, some missing. The repertoire holds approximately 160,000 clones, with approximately 71% as singletons. The source material was PBMCs. These receptors came from a woman aged 18-29 years in good health and CMV-seropositive. Each CDR3 is given with its conserved first and last residue. Each record gives: clone size, D gene, J gene, V gene, CDR3 protein, CDR3 DNA. A D gene is named only where the DNA matches it firmly. Clone size is not always given. Where it is, it says once, few, many or a class for expanded clones.

clone size: .; D gene: .; J gene: TRBJ2-5; V gene: TRBV27; CDR3 protein: CASSLTRGQETQYF; CDR3 DNA: TGTGCCAGCAGTTTGACTCGCGGCCAAGAGACCCAGTACTTC
clone size: once; D gene: .; J gene: TRBJ1-2; V gene: TRBV5-4; CDR3 protein: CASSRGGNYGYTF; CDR3 DNA: TGTGCCAGCAGCAGGGGCGGCAACTATGGCTACACCTTC
clone size: .; D gene: .; J gene: TRBJ1-2; V gene: TRBV19; CDR3 protein: CASSLRTANYGYTF; CDR3 DNA: TGTGCCAGTAGTCTCAGGACAGCTAACTATGGCTACACCTTC
clone size: few; D gene: TRBD1; J gene: TRBJ2-6; V gene: TRBV10-3; CDR3 protein: CAIRGQGARGANVLTF; CDR3 DNA: TGTGCCATCAGGGGACAGGGGGCGAGGGGGGCCAACGTCCTGACTTTC
clone size: .; D gene: .; J gene: TRBJ2-7; V gene: TRBV2; CDR3 protein: CASSTENEYEQYF; CDR3 DNA: TGTGCCAGCAGTACTGAAAACGAGTACGAGCAGTACTTC
clone size: few; D gene: .; J gene: TRBJ1-1; V gene: TRBV14; CDR3 protein: CASSGGRLSTEAFF; CDR3 DNA: TGTGCCAGCAGCGGCGGGAGGTTGAGTACTGAAGCTTTCTTT
clone size: few; D gene: .; J gene: TRBJ1-6; V gene: TRBV7-9; CDR3 protein: CASSLVEDSPLHF; CDR3 DNA: TGTGCCAGCAGCTTAGTAGAGGATTCACCCCTCCACTTT
clone size: .; D gene: .; J gene: TRBJ2-7; V gene: TRBV7-6; CDR3 protein: CASSSRGSEGSSYEQYF; CDR3 DNA: TGTGCCAGCAGCTCCAGAGGGTCGGAGGGAAGCTCCTACGAGCAGTACTTC
clone size: once; D gene: TRBD1; J gene: TRBJ1-1; V gene: TRBV6-5; CDR3 protein: CASSSKTGTRTFF; CDR3 DNA: TGTGCCAGCAGTTCCAAGACAGGGACGAGAACTTTCTTT
clone size: once; D gene: .; J gene: TRBJ1-1; V gene: TRBV7-9; CDR3 protein: CASSRDIWVENTEAFF; CDR3 DNA: TGTGCCAGCAGCCGGGACATTTGGGTGGAGAACACTGAAGCTTTCTTT
clone size: few; D gene: .; J gene: TRBJ2-1; V gene: TRBV19; CDR3 protein: CASRPTDYNEQFF; CDR3 DNA: TGTGCCAGTAGACCGACAGACTACAATGAGCAGTTCTTC